The 9 T cell receptor beta chains below come from one sample, sequenced in a study of T cells in Graves' hyperthyroidism and ophthalmopathy. Regions amplified from RNA transcripts were the TCR beta CDR3 regions. With the HTBI primer set, the TCR CDR3 went through a first round of RT-PCR. One entry per CDR3 protein results from TCRdb running MiXCR on the multiplex PCR reads. The data contain 300,000 to 400,000 distinct CDR3 sequences, 21% of them singletons. The sequenced material came from blood. These receptor sequences come from a woman aged 45-65 years with Graves' hyperthyroidism.

This clonotype was observed at least ten times. The V and J genes are TRBV6-1 and TRBJ1-1; weak D call: TRBD1 (5 bases). Trimming shortened V by 6 bases and J by 10 bases, and 15 bases separated the two germline ends. CDR3 size: 12 residues. Germline lookup yields CDR1 MNHNS and CDR2 SASEGT. CDR3 in amino acids: CASRDGGVGAFF. DNA for the CDR3: TGTGCCAGCAGAGACGGGGGGGTGGGAGCTTTCTTT.

This clonotype appeared many times. The rearrangement uses TRBV2 and TRBJ2-7, with TRBD2 matching over 9 bases. CDR1 is SNHLY and CDR2 is FYNNEI in the germline V gene. With V trimmed by 10 bases and J by 0 bases, 7 bases remained unmatched. The CDR3 has 14 amino acids. As DNA, the CDR3 is TGTGCCACCAAGACTAGCGGAATCTCCTACGAGCAGTACTTC. Encoded protein: CATKTSGISYEQYF. Complete variable domain (other parts from reference TRBV2 and TRBJ2-7): EPEVTQTPSHQVTQMGQEVILRCVPISNHLYFYWYRQILGQKVEFLVSFYNNEISEKSEIFDDQFSVERPDGSNFTLKIRSTKLEDSAMYFCATKTSGISYEQYFGPGTRLTVT.

The rearrangement joins TRBV6-9 to TRBJ1-1; no clear D. Trimming removed 3 bases from V and 3 bases from J, with 17 bases in between. Germline V gene lookup returns CDR1 MNHGY and CDR2 SVAAGI. The CDR3 loop spans 16 amino acids. The CDR3 loop is CASSYRVDDGHTEAFF. CDR3 nucleotides: TGTGCCAGCAGTTACAGAGTGGACGATGGTCACACTGAAGCTTTCTTT.

V usage is TRBV11-3 and J usage is TRBJ2-3; D gene ambiguous. Germline values: CDR1 SGHNT, CDR2 YENEEA. V shed 1 base and J shed 0 bases, with 8 bases lying between them. The CDR3 has 15 amino acids. The CDR3 loop reads CASSLAILSTDTQYF. The DNA of the CDR3 is TGTGCCAGCAGCTTAGCCATCCTTAGCACAGATACGCAGTATTTT.

Of note for this clonotype: Just one base apart from a much larger clone, this may be a read error. The V and J genes are TRBV27 and TRBJ2-7; D call uncertain. The V end was cut by 9 bases, the J end by 2 bases, with 17 bases between. Germline V gives CDR1 MNHEY, CDR2 SMNVEV (reference sequence). CDR3 length equals 14 residues. CDR3 DNA sequence: TGTGCCAGGAGTCCCCTGGTGTCCCCCTACGAGCAGTACTTC. It encodes CARSPLVSPYEQYF.

Ten or more counts support this clonotype. The CDR3: CSAPGRASGKYEQYF. DNA of the CDR3: TGCAGTGCCCCAGGTCGTGCTAGCGGGAAATACGAGCAGTACTTC. This chain joins TRBV20-1 and TRBJ2-7; 9 nucleotides agree with TRBD2. From germline, CDR1 is DFQATT and CDR2 SNEGSKA (reference sequence). V lost 6 bases, J lost 4 bases, and 13 bases stayed unmatched. The CDR3 sequence is 15 residues long.

As regards this clonotype: At one of its ends the junction is not consistent with the germline gene, which may arise from a read error. The chain recombines TRBV12-3 or TRBV12-4 with TRBJ2-1; TRBD1 aligns across 8 bases. CDR3 length equals 16 residues. In DNA form, the CDR3 reads TGTGCCAGCACCTCAGGGACAGGAAGCTCCTACAATGAGCAGCTCTTC. Translating gives CASTSGTGSSYNEQLF.

This clonotype has more than one count but fewer than ten. The J gene is TRBJ2-3, the V gene TRBV27; 11 bases agree with TRBD2. The CDR3 covers 15 residues. CDR1 MNHEY and CDR2 SMNVEV come from the germline V gene (reference sequence). Unmatched junction bases numbered 9, after V lost 7 bases and J lost 6 bases. The CDR3 DNA reads TGTGCCAGCAAGGGAACTAGCGGGAGTTCCGATACGCAGTATTTT. Its protein product is CASKGTSGSSDTQYF.

This clonotype occurred once. The chain combines TRBV11-2 with TRBJ2-2; 10 bases agree with TRBD1. V lost 5 bases to trimming and J lost 2 bases; unmatched junction nucleotides: 5. This CDR3 comprises 16 residues. Germline V gives CDR1 SGHAT, CDR2 FQNNGV. The CDR3 DNA is TGTGCCAGCAGCCGGACAGGGGGTCATAACACCGGGGAGCTGTTTTTT. It is translated as CASSRTGGHNTGELFF. The full variable domain, with the rest looked up from reference TRBV11-2 and TRBJ2-2, is EAGVAQSPRYKIIEKRQSVAFWCNPISGHATLYWYQQILGQGPKLLIQFQNNGVVDDSQLPKDRFSAERLKGVDSTLKIQPAKLEDSAVYLCASSRTGGHNTGELFFGEGSRLTVL.